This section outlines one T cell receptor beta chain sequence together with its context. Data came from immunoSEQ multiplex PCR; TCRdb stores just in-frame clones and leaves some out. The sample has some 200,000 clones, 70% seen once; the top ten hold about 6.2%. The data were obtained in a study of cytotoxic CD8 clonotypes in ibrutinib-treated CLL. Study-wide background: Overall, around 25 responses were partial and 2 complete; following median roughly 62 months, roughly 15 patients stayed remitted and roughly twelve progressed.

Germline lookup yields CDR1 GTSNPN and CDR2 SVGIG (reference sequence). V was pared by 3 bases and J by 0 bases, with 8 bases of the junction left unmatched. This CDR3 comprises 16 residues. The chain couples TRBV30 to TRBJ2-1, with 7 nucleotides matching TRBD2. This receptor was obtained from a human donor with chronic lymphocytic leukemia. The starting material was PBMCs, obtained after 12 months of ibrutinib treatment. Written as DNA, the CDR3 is TGTGCCTGGAGACCTCAAGGCGGGAGCTCCTACAATGAGCAGTTCTTC. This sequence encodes CAWRPQGGSSYNEQFF.